The 25 T cell receptor beta chains below come from one sample, sequenced in a study of vaccination effects on CD4 cells after COVID-19. The antigens these receptors bind are not known. Prior to sequencing, the ViraFEST assay stimulated PBMC with viral peptide pools, which expanded the antigen-specific CD4+ T cells. Scientists isolated CD4+ T cells after a roughly nine-day culture period ended. The person had PCR-confirmed SARS-CoV-2 infection between March and December 2020. Measured with immunoSEQ multiplex PCR; TCRdb has only the in-frame clones, and not every one. The data hold about 70,000 clones, with around 70% observed a single time. Sequenced material: CD4+ T cells from PBMCs cultured with HIV peptides, taken before COVID-19 vaccination. Documented subset: HIV-1 Nef peptide pool negative control/reference culture. Receptors were obtained from a human donor who had a prior SARS-CoV-2 infection.

The rearrangement links TRBV28 to TRBJ2-1, with D unclear. The length of the CDR3 is 12 residues. Germline V lookup: CDR1 MDHEN, CDR2 SYDVKM. Trimming took 8 bases from V and 0 from J, leaving 5 bases between them. CDR3: CASGLSYNEQFF. In nucleotides, the CDR3 is TGTGCCAGCGGGCTCTCCTACAATGAGCAGTTCTTC.

The chain carries TRBV7-2 and TRBJ2-5; 7 bases match TRBD2. Germline trimming cut 2 bases from V and 5 bases from J; bases unmatched to any gene: 8. The CDR3 spans 15 residues. Germline CDR1 SGHTA, CDR2 FQGNSA. Here the CDR3 reads CASSLWTSGWETQYF. For the CDR3, the DNA is TGTGCCAGCAGCTTATGGACTAGTGGGTGGGAGACCCAGTACTTC.

This CDR3 reads CSVEQAGQGTEKLFF. CDR3 sequence (DNA): TGCAGCGTTGAACAGGCGGGACAGGGAACTGAAAAACTGTTTTTT. The chain carries TRBV29-1 and TRBJ1-4, with 9 bases that match TRBD1. From germline, CDR1 is SQVTM and CDR2 ANQGSEA. The length of the CDR3 is 15 residues. V lost 2 bases, J lost 7 bases, and 8 bases stayed unmatched.

This chain joins TRBV5-6 and TRBJ1-2; D gene uncertain. The V and J ends lost 1 base and 2 bases respectively, with 6 bases between them. The CDR3 covers 13 residues. Germline V gives CDR1 SGHDT, CDR2 YYEEEE. The CDR3 protein is CASSLWRNYGYTF. The CDR3 DNA sequence: TGTGCCAGCAGCTTGTGGAGAAACTATGGCTACACCTTC.

The chain combines TRBV4-2 with TRBJ2-3; D not resolved. Germline CDR1 is LGHNA and CDR2 is YNFKEQ. The CDR3 is 13 amino acids. The V and J ends lost 5 bases and 0 bases respectively, with 6 bases between them. The chain's CDR3 is CASSYQSTDTQYF. The DNA for the CDR3 is TGTGCCAGCAGCTATCAAAGCACAGATACGCAGTATTTT.

The gene calls are TRBV10-3 and TRBJ2-3; TRBD1 matches at 9 bases. The CDR3 runs 15 residues. Unmatched junction bases numbered 8, after V lost 2 bases and J lost 8 bases. Per the germline V gene, CDR1 is ENHRY and CDR2 is SYGVKD. CDR3 coding DNA: TGTGCCATCAGTGAGAGACAGGGGGAATTTGGTACGCAGTATTTT. The encoded protein is CAISERQGEFGTQYF.

The sample holds one count of this clone. The V call is TRBV6-1, the J call TRBJ2-7, with 8 bases fitting TRBD1. The CDR3 is 13 amino acids. Germline trimming cut 3 bases from V and 6 bases from J; bases unmatched to any gene: 4. CDR1 and CDR2 (germline): MNHNS, SASEGT. The CDR3 sequence is CASSDRGLGEQYF. DNA of the CDR3: TGTGCCAGCAGTGACAGGGGGCTTGGCGAGCAGTACTTC.

This sequence joins TRBV30 and TRBJ1-4, with D possibly matching TRBD1 (6 bases). Trimming shortened V by 0 bases and J by 7 bases, and 12 bases separated the two germline ends. The germline V gene has CDR1 GTSNPN and CDR2 SVGIG (reference sequence). The CDR3 is 14 amino acids. CDR3 sequence (DNA): TGTGCCTGGAGTGTCTCAGGGGCTGGTGAAAAACTGTTTTTT. Translation: CAWSVSGAGEKLFF.

This rearrangement joins TRBV20-1 to TRBJ2-1; D unclear. V lost 0 bases to trimming and J lost 9 bases, with 6 bases between them. From germline, CDR1 is DFQATT and CDR2 SNEGSKA (reference sequence). This CDR3 comprises 11 residues. The CDR3 nucleotides are TGCAGTGCTAGAGATCCGCCTGAGCAGTTCTTC. It translates to CSARDPPEQFF.

This clone was found a few times. V is TRBV7-9 and J is TRBJ2-3; 9 positions match TRBD2. Trimming removed 5 bases from V and 3 bases from J; junction bases left unmatched: 9. The CDR3 runs 16 residues. Germline V gene data show CDR1 as SEHNR and CDR2 as FQNEAQ (reference sequence). CDR3 nucleotide sequence: TGTGCCAGCAGCCTGGGTGCTAGCGGGGAAACAGATACGCAGTATTTT. This sequence encodes CASSLGASGETDTQYF.

This clone is a singleton in its sample. V is TRBV5-5 and J is TRBJ1-3, with a weak D call TRBD1 (5 bases). The germline V and J ends were trimmed by 4 bases and 4 bases, with 15 bases remaining between them. CDR1 is SGHKS and CDR2 is YYEKEE in the germline V gene (reference sequence). The CDR3 covers 15 residues. The CDR3 loop reads CASSPAGTRGNTIYF. The DNA for the CDR3 is TGTGCCAGCAGCCCCGCCGGGACGAGAGGAAACACCATATATTTT.

Here the CDR3 DNA reads TGTGCCAGCCGATTGGGGGAAATTGACGGGGAGCTGTTTTTT. This gives the protein CASRLGEIDGELFF. V is TRBV7-9 and J is TRBJ2-2; D is tentatively TRBD1 or TRBD2 (5 bases each). The germline CDR1 and CDR2 sequences are SEHNR and FQNEAQ (reference sequence). V dropped 8 bases and J dropped 7 bases, with 17 bases sitting between them. The CDR3 sequence is 14 residues long.

The rearrangement uses TRBV5-1 and TRBJ2-1; D perhaps matches TRBD2 (6 bases). This CDR3 contains 16 residues. Germline V gene data show CDR1 as SGHRS and CDR2 as YFSETQ. Trimming took 4 bases from V and 1 from J, leaving 15 bases between them. The CDR3 region has the DNA TGCGCCAGCAGCAGGGAGGTCTCCGGGTCCTACAATGAGCAGTTCTTC. Its translation is CASSREVSGSYNEQFF.

On this clone: At one end the junction does not follow the germline gene, possibly because of a read error. The V gene is TRBV6-1, the J gene TRBJ2-7; 9 nucleotides line up with TRBD2. In germline, CDR1 is MNHNS, CDR2 SASEGT. The length of the CDR3 is 15 residues. CDR3 loop: CASSQAAGGAYEQYF. In DNA form, the CDR3 reads TGTGCCAGCAGTCAAGCAGCGGGAGGAGCCTACGAGCAGTACTTC.

This clone was seen only once. CDR3 region: CAHLGTVREKLFF. DNA for the CDR3: TGTGCCCACTTGGGGACAGTGCGCGAAAAACTGTTTTTT. The gene calls are TRBV10-3 and TRBJ1-4; 7 bases fit TRBD1. The CDR3 is 13 amino acids. J lost 8 bases, V lost 11 bases, and 11 bases had no gene match. CDR1 and CDR2 from the germline V gene are ENHRY and SYGVKD.

This clone was picked up one time. The chain combines TRBV12-5 with TRBJ1-1, with D hard to call. The CDR3 sequence is 17 residues long. The germline CDR1 and CDR2 sequences are LGHNT and FRNRAP. Trimming cost V 0 bases and J 0 bases, with 14 bases left between them. This CDR3 is CASGLVLGSHMNTEAFF. The CDR3 DNA reads as TGTGCTAGTGGTTTGGTACTCGGCAGCCACATGAACACTGAAGCTTTCTTT.

As DNA, the CDR3 is TGTGCCAGCAGCCACCGGGACAGGGGAGGCTACACCTTC. It specifies CASSHRDRGGYTF. The genes are TRBV4-2 and TRBJ1-2; 10 nucleotides line up with TRBD1. Germline V lookup: CDR1 LGHNA, CDR2 YNFKEQ. This CDR3 is built from 13 residues. Trimming cost V 3 bases and J 8 bases; bases outside gene matches: 3.

This clone was picked up one time. The CDR3 here is CASSPGLAGVGEQFF. The CDR3 coding sequence is TGTGCCAGCAGCCCCGGACTAGCGGGAGTAGGTGAGCAGTTCTTC. The J gene is TRBJ2-1, the V gene TRBV6-5; 13 bases match TRBD2. The CDR3 consists of 15 residues. From germline, CDR1 is MNHEY and CDR2 SVGAGI. V lost 6 bases and J lost 9; bases outside the gene matches: 8.

CDR3 sequence: CASSGHTNTEAFF. The CDR3 region has the DNA TGTGCCAGCAGCGGACATACGAACACTGAAGCTTTCTTT. The rearrangement links TRBV28 to TRBJ1-1; possible D gene TRBD1, 5 bases. Germline V gene sequence: CDR1 MDHEN, CDR2 SYDVKM. The V gene lost 6 bases and the J gene lost 1 base, with 9 bases spanning the gap. The CDR3 sequence is 13 residues long.

The V gene is TRBV11-2, the J gene TRBJ2-1, with 10 bases that match TRBD2. The CDR3 is made up of 16 amino acids. V was clipped by 5 bases and J by 6 bases; unmatched bases: 10. From germline, CDR1 is SGHAT and CDR2 FQNNGV. The CDR3: CASSGGLAWQFNEQFF. The DNA of the CDR3 is TGTGCCAGCAGCGGGGGACTAGCGTGGCAGTTCAATGAGCAGTTCTTC.

The V call is TRBV5-1, the J call TRBJ2-3, with 7 bases lining up with TRBD2. This CDR3 comprises 16 residues. J gave up 3 bases and V 4 bases, and 11 bases lay outside the gene matches. Germline CDR1 SGHRS, CDR2 YFSETQ. The CDR3 DNA reads TGCGCCAGCAGCGTCGTGGGGGGGTTAAGTACAGATACGCAGTATTTT. Its translation: CASSVVGGLSTDTQYF.

This rearrangement joins TRBV4-3 to TRBJ2-7; unclear D gene. The germline V gene encodes CDR1 LGHNA and CDR2 YSLEER. The CDR3 covers 15 residues. Trimming pared 0 bases from V and 3 bases from J, leaving 12 bases between. The CDR3, as DNA: TGCGCCAGCAGCCAAGATTTCGCCTCCGACTACGAGCAGTACTTC. Protein product: CASSQDFASDYEQYF.

The gene calls are TRBV2 and TRBJ1-1; no definite D call. V lost 8 bases and J lost 1, with 11 bases in between. Germline V gene data show CDR1 as SNHLY and CDR2 as FYNNEI. The CDR3 is 13 amino acids. CDR3 region: CASETGENTEAFF. CDR3 nucleotide sequence: TGTGCCAGCGAGACTGGGGAGAACACTGAAGCTTTCTTT.

This clone was counted between two and nine times. The CDR3 DNA sequence: TGTGCCTGGAGTGGGGCAGGGGGCGGTTCACCCCTCCACTTT. Residues: CAWSGAGGGSPLHF. This sequence joins TRBV30 and TRBJ1-6; 8 bases fit TRBD1. The CDR3 is made up of 14 amino acids. V trimming: 1 base; J trimming: 9 bases; junction bases outside the gene matches: 5. CDR1 is GTSNPN, CDR2 SVGIG, per germline (reference sequence).

CDR3 protein: CSVGGVGAEAFF. CDR3 coding DNA: TGCAGCGTTGGCGGTGTTGGGGCCGAAGCTTTCTTT. The rearrangement links TRBV29-1 to TRBJ1-1; D may be TRBD1 (5 bases). Trimming took 4 bases from V and 8 from J, leaving 14 bases between them. The CDR3 runs to 12 residues. Germline V lookup: CDR1 SQVTM, CDR2 ANQGSEA.